These 7 T cell receptor beta chains came from one sample sequenced in a study of shared clonotypes between healthy human individuals. Measured with immunoSEQ multiplex PCR; TCRdb has only the in-frame clones, and not every one. This table holds more than 1.2 million clones, roughly 98.5% found once. Sequencing input: naive CD4+ T cells sorted from blood. Subset noted: CD45RA+ positively selected. These receptors were taken from a man aged 25 to 40 in good health.

The chain combines TRBV9 with TRBJ1-2, with D hard to call. V lost 3 bases to trimming and J lost 4 bases, with 16 bases between them. Germline V lookup: CDR1 SGDLS, CDR2 YYNGEE. The CDR3 is 15 amino acids. In DNA form, the CDR3 reads TGTGCCAGCAGCGCCGATCCAATGGGCCGCTATGGCTACACCTTC. This sequence encodes CASSADPMGRYGYTF.

J is TRBJ2-5 and V is TRBV5-1; D perhaps matches TRBD1 (6 bases). The CDR3 consists of 17 residues. Trimming removed 0 bases at V and 3 bases at J, with 18 bases between. Germline loops: CDR1 SGHRS, CDR2 YFSETQ. CDR3 loop: CASSLEGTPRPKETQYF. CDR3 sequence (DNA): TGCGCCAGCAGCTTGGAGGGGACACCGAGACCCAAAGAGACCCAGTACTTC.

As concerns this clone: The same CDR3 also results from other DNA sequences found in this sample. The chain has TRBV25-1 and TRBJ2-5; D call uncertain. V was clipped by 4 bases and J by 5 bases, with 5 bases between them. The CDR3 runs 11 residues. Per the germline V gene, CDR1 is MGHDK and CDR2 is SYGVNS. The CDR3 sequence: CASSALETQYF. The CDR3 DNA follows: TGTGCCAGCAGTGCATTGGAGACCCAGTACTTC.

V is TRBV9 and J is TRBJ2-4, with D uncertain. This CDR3 comprises 15 residues. The germline V gene has CDR1 SGDLS and CDR2 YYNGEE. The V gene lost 4 bases and the J gene lost 0 bases, with 11 bases spanning the gap. CDR3 sequence reads: CASSPTVLAKNIQYF. The CDR3 bases are TGTGCCAGCAGCCCGACGGTTTTAGCCAAAAACATTCAGTACTTC. Full variable domain (rest looked up from reference TRBV9 and TRBJ2-4): DSGVTQTPKHLITATGQRVTLRCSPRSGDLSVYWYQQSLDQGLQFLIQYYNGEERAKGNILERFSAQQFPDLHSELNLSSLELGDSALYFCASSPTVLAKNIQYFGAGTRLSVL.

The rearrangement joins TRBV27 to TRBJ2-7; D tentatively fits TRBD1 or TRBD2 (5 bases each). The CDR3 consists of 12 residues. V was trimmed by 4 bases and J by 7 bases, leaving 11 bases between them. CDR1 is MNHEY, CDR2 SMNVEV, per germline (reference sequence). The DNA of the CDR3 is TGTGCCAGCAGTTCCTCTGGGGGTGAGCAGTACTTC. It translates to CASSSSGGEQYF.

J is TRBJ2-4 and V is TRBV10-3, with 13 bases that match TRBD2. Germline V lookup: CDR1 ENHRY, CDR2 SYGVKD. Unmatched junction bases numbered 4, after V lost 2 bases and J lost 0 bases. The CDR3 runs 18 residues. DNA of the CDR3: TGTGCCATCAGTGAGACTAGCGGGAGGGCTGTAGCCAAAAACATTCAGTACTTC. It is translated as CAISETSGRAVAKNIQYF.

This clone was seen once. This chain joins TRBV11-1 and TRBJ2-6; 8 bases match TRBD1. CDR3 size: 18 residues. Germline values: CDR1 SGHAT, CDR2 FQDESV (reference sequence). J was trimmed by 0 bases and V by 0 bases; bases with no gene match: 4. The CDR3 sequence is CASSLAQGAGSGANVLTF. For the CDR3, the DNA is TGTGCCAGCAGCTTAGCCCAGGGGGCTGGCTCTGGGGCCAACGTCCTGACTTTC.